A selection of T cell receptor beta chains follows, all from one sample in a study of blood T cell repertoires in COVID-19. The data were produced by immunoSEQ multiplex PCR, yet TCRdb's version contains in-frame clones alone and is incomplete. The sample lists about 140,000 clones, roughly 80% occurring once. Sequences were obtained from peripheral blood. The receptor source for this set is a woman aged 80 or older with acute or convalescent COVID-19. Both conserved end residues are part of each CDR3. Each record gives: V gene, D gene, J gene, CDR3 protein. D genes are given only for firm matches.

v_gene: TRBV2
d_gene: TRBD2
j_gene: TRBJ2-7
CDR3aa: CASLATGELAGGSSYEQYF

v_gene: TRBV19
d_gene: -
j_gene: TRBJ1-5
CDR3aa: CASSIGQSVSNQPQHF

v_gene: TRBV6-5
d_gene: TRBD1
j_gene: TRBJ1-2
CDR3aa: CASSLTRTGYGYTF

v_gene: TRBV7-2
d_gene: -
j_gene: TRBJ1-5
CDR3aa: CASSWVVEQPQHF

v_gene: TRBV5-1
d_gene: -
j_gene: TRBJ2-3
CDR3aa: CASRDRGGAGDTQYF

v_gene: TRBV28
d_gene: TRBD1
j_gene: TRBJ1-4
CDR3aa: CASSRPAAPGQEDEKLFF

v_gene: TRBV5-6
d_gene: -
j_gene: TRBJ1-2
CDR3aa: CASSQRRANYGYTF

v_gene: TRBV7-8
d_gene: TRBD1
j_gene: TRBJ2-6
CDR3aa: CASSLDGTVSSGANVLTF

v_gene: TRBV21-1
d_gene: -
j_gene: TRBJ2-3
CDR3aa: CASRRGESYTDTQYF

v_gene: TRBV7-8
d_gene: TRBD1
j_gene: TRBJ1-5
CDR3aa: CASSSRQGVQPQHF

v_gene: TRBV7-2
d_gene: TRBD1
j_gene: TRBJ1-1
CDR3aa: CASSPQGASEAFF

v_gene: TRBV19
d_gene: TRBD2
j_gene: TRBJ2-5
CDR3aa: CASSIVGRASGRETQYF

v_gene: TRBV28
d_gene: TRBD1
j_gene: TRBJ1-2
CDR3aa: CASSRLTGGEYGYTF

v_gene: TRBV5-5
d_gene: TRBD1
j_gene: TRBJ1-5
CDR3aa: CASSLWWAGGGQPQHF

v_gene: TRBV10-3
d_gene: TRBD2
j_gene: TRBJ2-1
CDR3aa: CAISTPGTSGYNEQFF

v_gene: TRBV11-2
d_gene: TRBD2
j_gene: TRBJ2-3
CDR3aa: CASSLGRGGVDTQYF

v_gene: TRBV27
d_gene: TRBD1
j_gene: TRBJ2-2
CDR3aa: CASSSLTGVYTGELFF

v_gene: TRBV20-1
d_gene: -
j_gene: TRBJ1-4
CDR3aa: CSASLPSGTNEKLFF

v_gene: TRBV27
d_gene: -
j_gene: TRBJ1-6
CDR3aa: CASFPLGRVNSPLHF

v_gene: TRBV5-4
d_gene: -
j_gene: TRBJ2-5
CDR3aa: CASSGGHRETQYF

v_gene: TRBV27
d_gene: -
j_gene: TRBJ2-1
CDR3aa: CASSLGGAVEQFF

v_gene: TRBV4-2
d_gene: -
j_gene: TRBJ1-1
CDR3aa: CASSQDKGHMNAEAFF

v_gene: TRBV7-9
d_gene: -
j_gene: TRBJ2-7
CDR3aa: CASSLGYGYLVEQYF

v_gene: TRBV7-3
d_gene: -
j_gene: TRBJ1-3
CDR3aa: CASSSRGGSGNTIYF

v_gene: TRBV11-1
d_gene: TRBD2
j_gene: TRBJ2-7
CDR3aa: CASSFWTSVSYEQYF